These 2 T cell receptor beta chains were all obtained from the same sample, sequenced in a study of response to subunit inactivated influenza vaccine. TCRdb reprocessed the RT-PCR reads via MiXCR and lists one record per CDR3 protein. The table includes 650,000 to 700,000 distinct CDR3 sequences, approximately 14% detected once. The sample was PBMCs from blood, taken 12 days after vaccination. All receptors derive from a middle-aged man who received an inactivated influenza vaccine.

The J gene is TRBJ1-1, the V gene TRBV28; D uncertain. V dropped 7 bases and J dropped 0 bases, with 15 bases sitting between them. Per germline, CDR1 MDHEN and CDR2 SYDVKM. The CDR3 spans 15 residues. The CDR3 protein is CASKRRRTLNTEAFF. DNA for the CDR3: TGTGCCAGCAAGAGGAGGCGGACTTTGAACACTGAAGCTTTCTTT.

This clonotype turned up a few times. The rearrangement joins TRBV7-2 to TRBJ1-1, with D uncertain. Germline assignment: CDR1 SGHTA and CDR2 FQGNSA. V shed 1 base and J shed 0 bases, with 9 bases lying between them. This CDR3 comprises 15 residues. The CDR3 DNA sequence: TGTGCCAGCAGCTTAGGGTCAGGCATGAACACTGAAGCTTTCTTT. This encodes CASSLGSGMNTEAFF.